The T cell receptor beta chain described here comes from a study of CD8+ T cells in alopecia areata. With regard to this clone: Its antigen is still unknown. The same CDR3 also results from other DNA sequences found in this sample.

The study, taken as a whole, reports: A great number of expanded lesional clones endured in scalp and blood during tofacitinib. Clonality was higher in lesional than normal scalp, especially in alopecia totalis/universalis.

Treatment defined: oral pan-JAK inhibitor, 5-10 mg twice daily. Sequencing used cDNA as its template, made by extracting RNA and reverse transcribing it. The assay was immunoSEQ multiplex PCR, and TCRdb's table has in-frame clones only and misses some. The sample yields 190,000 or so clones, around three fifths seen once. Germline V gene sequence: CDR1 DFQATT, CDR2 SNEGSKA (reference sequence). The V gene lost 6 bases and the J gene lost 3 bases, with 5 bases spanning the gap. The CDR3 is 10 residues long. The V gene is TRBV20-1, the J gene TRBJ1-2, with unresolved D. This receptor was obtained from a human donor with alopecia areata. This specimen consisted of CD8+ T cells sorted from blood, obtained at week 24, from a patient treated with tofacitinib. The CDR3 sequence is CSASDYGYTF. For the CDR3, the DNA is TGCAGTGCGTCAGACTATGGCTACACCTTC.